This is a list of T cell receptor beta chains from one sample in a study of OX40 agonist ivuxolimab in advanced cancers. The repertoire was sequenced with immunoSEQ multiplex PCR; TCRdb's copy has only in-frame clones and lacks some. The table lists about 42,000 clones, 75% to 90% of them singletons, with around 10% in the top ten. The specimen was CD4+ or CD8+ T cells sorted from blood, collected in a trial of the OX40 agonist ivuxolimab. These receptors were obtained from an adult with an advanced solid tumor such as melanoma, head and neck, liver or kidney cancer. CDR3s include the opening cysteine and the closing phenylalanine or tryptophan. D genes are given only for firm matches. Part of the rows lack a size; the others show once, few, many or a class for expanded clones.

cdr3_nt cdr3_aa j_call v_call d_call clone_size
TGTGCCAGCTCGATGGGCGGGTCAAGCGAGCAGTACTTC CASSMGGSSEQYF TRBJ2-7 TRBV7-3 - -
TGTGCCACCAGCACGTCCAGGGGGCTTGGAAACACCATATATTTT CATSTSRGLGNTIYF TRBJ1-3 TRBV15 TRBD1 -
TGTGCCAGCAGCTTTTGGTTTTTGAATGGGAGCTCCTACAATGAGCAGTTCTTC CASSFWFLNGSSYNEQFF TRBJ2-1 TRBV13 - -
TGTGCCAGCAGTTCCGGACGGTATAGCAATCAGCCCCAGCATTTT CASSSGRYSNQPQHF TRBJ1-5 TRBV6-6 - few
TGCAGCGTTGAAGTTCTCCGGGACAGGGTTCTCGGCGAGCAGTACTTC CSVEVLRDRVLGEQYF TRBJ2-7 TRBV29-1 TRBD1 -
TGTGCCAGCAGCCCGACAGGGACTAATTCACCCCTCCACTTT CASSPTGTNSPLHF TRBJ1-6 TRBV13 TRBD1 -
TGTGCCAGCAGCGTAGAGGACAGCTCCTACAATGAGCAGTTCTTC CASSVEDSSYNEQFF TRBJ2-1 TRBV9 - -
TGCGCCAGCAGGGAGATCACCGGGACTAGCGGGAGCCGGGAGCAGTTCTTC CASREITGTSGSREQFF TRBJ2-1 TRBV10-2 TRBD2 -
TGTGCCAGCAGCCAAGTGGACAGGGGTCGGCCTGAAGCTTTCTTT CASSQVDRGRPEAFF TRBJ1-1 TRBV4-2 TRBD1 -
TGCAGCGTTGAAAGCGGGGATTCCTACGAGCAGTACTTC CSVESGDSYEQYF TRBJ2-7 TRBV29-1 TRBD2 once
TGTGCCAGCGGGGCAAACACTGAAGCTTTCTTT CASGANTEAFF TRBJ1-1 TRBV10-3 - -
TGTGCCAGCAGCCTCGAACTCCCAGGAAACTATGGCTACACCTTC CASSLELPGNYGYTF TRBJ1-2 TRBV11-2 - -
TGTGCCAGCAGTTTGGGGGAAAGAAACACCATATATTTT CASSLGERNTIYF TRBJ1-3 TRBV27 - -
TGTGCCACCAGCAGAGATTTTTCAGGACTAACTCGGCAGTTCTTC CATSRDFSGLTRQFF TRBJ2-1 TRBV15 - few
TGTGCCAGCAGTTTATTAGCGGGAGGTCTATACAATGAGCAGTTCTTC CASSLLAGGLYNEQFF TRBJ2-1 TRBV28 TRBD2 -
TGTGCCAGCAGCCGACCCGACAGGGAAGGGGCCGGGGAGCTGTTTTTT CASSRPDREGAGELFF TRBJ2-2 TRBV7-6 TRBD1 -
TGTGCCAGCTCGGACAGTTACAATGAGCAGTTCTTC CASSDSYNEQFF TRBJ2-1 TRBV21-1 - -